The present TCR beta chain was sequenced within a study of CD8 T cells in ankylosing spondylitis. This clonotype appeared a single time. Its antigen is unidentified. The study's findings and limits: Enrichment of disease-linked clones was reportedly significant in matched ankylosing spondylitis synovial fluid. Certain motif variants had earlier appeared in reactive arthritis synovial fluid and blood. Disease-associated clonotypes exhibited CD8+ identity and were relatively infrequent in peripheral blood.

The germline CDR1 and CDR2 sequences are SNHLY and FYNNEI. Trimming removed 3 bases from V and 5 bases from J; junction bases left unmatched: 2. This CDR3 spans 14 amino acids. In making TCR beta libraries, quantitative 5'-RACE with molecular barcodes was used. MiXCR was run by TCRdb on the 5' RACE reads, yielding one entry per CDR3 protein. The table has 250,000 or so distinct CDR3 sequences, about a sixth seen once. The origin of this receptor is a male donor with ankylosing spondylitis or in good health (not recorded which). The chain joins TRBV2 to TRBJ2-3, with 10 nucleotides matching TRBD1. The sample comprised blood, either unsorted or a sorted T cell fraction (not recorded which). The CDR3 protein is CASSEGQGIDTQYF. CDR3 sequence (DNA): TGTGCCAGCAGTGAGGGACAGGGGATAGATACGCAGTATTTT. The variable domain in full, with the rest retrieved from reference TRBV2 and TRBJ2-3, is EPEVTQTPSHQVTQMGQEVILRCVPISNHLYFYWYRQILGQKVEFLVSFYNNEISEKSEIFDDQFSVERPDGSNFTLKIRSTKLEDSAMYFCASSEGQGIDTQYFGPGTRLTVL.